This TCR beta chain comes out of a study of early T cells in non-severe SARS-CoV-2 infection. This clonotype was seen many times. Researchers tagged individual cDNA molecules with unique molecular identifiers. TCRdb called the 5' RACE reads again in MiXCR, with one record for every CDR3 protein. The profile shows about 83,000 distinct CDR3 sequences, 10% of them singletons. The germline gives CDR1 KGHSH, CDR2 LQKENI. This CDR3 is 15 amino acids long. V was cut by 3 bases and J by 1 base, with 12 bases left in between. The sequence derives from an adult who was a healthcare worker with PCR-confirmed SARS-CoV-2 infection or an uninfected control (not recorded which). The source material was whole blood, sampled at baseline. This chain joins TRBV18 and TRBJ1-1; a possible D gene is TRBD1 (6 bases). The CDR3 nucleotides read TGTGCCAGCTCACCCTGGAACAGGGCGAACACTGAAGCTTTCTTT. It codes for CASSPWNRANTEAFF. Looking up the rest from reference TRBV18 and TRBJ1-1 gives the full variable domain: NAGVMQNPRHLVRRRGQEARLRCSPMKGHSHVYWYRQLPEEGLKFMVYLQKENIIDESGMPKERFSAEFPKEGPSILRIQQVVRGDSAAYFCASSPWNRANTEAFFGQGTRLTVV.